Listed below are T cell receptor beta chains from one sample, sequenced in a study of CD8 T cells in Susac syndrome. TCRdb reanalysed the immunoSEQ multiplex PCR reads using MiXCR and keeps one entry per CDR3 protein. The table shows tens of thousands of distinct CDR3 sequences, with over 95% occurring only once. The sequenced sample was CD4+ T cells from PBMCs. The source of these receptors is a human donor with multiple sclerosis. CDR3s include the opening cysteine and the closing phenylalanine or tryptophan. Each record gives: clone size, V gene, J gene, D gene, CDR3 protein, CDR3 DNA. D genes are given only for firm matches. Size is stated for part of the rows, as once, few or many counts, or as a class when the clone is expanded.

clone_size: -; v_call: TRBV29-1; j_call: TRBJ2-7; d_call: -; cdr3_aa: CSGGGGSYEQYF; cdr3_nt: TGCAGCGGGGGTGGGGGCTCCTACGAGCAGTACTTC
clone_size: -; v_call: TRBV20-1; j_call: TRBJ2-2; d_call: -; cdr3_aa: CSARRGGRTGELFF; cdr3_nt: TGCAGTGCTCGACGAGGGGGGCGCACCGGGGAGCTGTTTTTT
clone_size: -; v_call: TRBV7-2; j_call: TRBJ2-3; d_call: TRBD1; cdr3_aa: CASGRETGADTDTQYF; cdr3_nt: TGTGCCAGCGGCAGAGAGACAGGGGCCGACACAGATACGCAGTATTTT
clone_size: -; v_call: TRBV4-2; j_call: TRBJ2-7; d_call: -; cdr3_aa: CASSQDRAGYEQYF; cdr3_nt: TGTGCCAGCAGCCAAGATAGGGCCGGCTACGAGCAGTACTTC
clone_size: -; v_call: TRBV5-6; j_call: TRBJ1-4; d_call: TRBD1; cdr3_aa: CASSRGQGAYEKLFF; cdr3_nt: TGTGCCAGCAGCCGAGGACAGGGCGCTTACGAAAAACTGTTTTTT
clone_size: -; v_call: TRBV10-3; j_call: TRBJ2-1; d_call: -; cdr3_aa: CAISEASRAYNEQFF; cdr3_nt: TGTGCCATCAGTGAGGCTAGTCGCGCCTACAATGAGCAGTTCTTC
clone_size: -; v_call: TRBV2; j_call: TRBJ2-1; d_call: TRBD2; cdr3_aa: CASTGSGASDEQFF; cdr3_nt: TGTGCCAGCACGGGAAGCGGGGCCAGCGATGAGCAGTTCTTC
clone_size: once; v_call: TRBV20-1; j_call: TRBJ2-1; d_call: -; cdr3_aa: CSARAQGGVDNEQFF; cdr3_nt: TGCAGTGCTAGGGCACAGGGCGGCGTGGACAATGAGCAGTTCTTC
clone_size: -; v_call: TRBV2; j_call: TRBJ1-2; d_call: -; cdr3_aa: CASSESRIYGYTF; cdr3_nt: TGTGCCAGCAGTGAGTCCCGGATCTATGGCTACACCTTC
clone_size: -; v_call: TRBV3-1; j_call: TRBJ1-6; d_call: -; cdr3_aa: CASSQVQVSPLHF; cdr3_nt: TGTGCCAGCAGCCAGGTCCAAGTTTCACCCCTCCACTTT
clone_size: -; v_call: TRBV30; j_call: TRBJ1-1; d_call: -; cdr3_aa: CAWSAGGNTEAFF; cdr3_nt: TGTGCCTGGAGTGCGGGAGGGAACACTGAAGCTTTCTTT
clone_size: -; v_call: TRBV13; j_call: TRBJ2-5; d_call: -; cdr3_aa: CASSFKTPGETQYF; cdr3_nt: TGTGCCAGCAGCTTTAAGACACCGGGGGAGACCCAGTACTTC
clone_size: -; v_call: TRBV5-6; j_call: TRBJ2-6; d_call: -; cdr3_aa: CASSPRDDFSGANVLTF; cdr3_nt: TGTGCCAGCAGCCCACGGGACGATTTCTCTGGGGCCAACGTCCTGACTTTC
clone_size: -; v_call: TRBV4-1; j_call: TRBJ2-5; d_call: -; cdr3_aa: CASSPRRMETQYF; cdr3_nt: TGCGCCAGCAGTCCCCGGAGGATGGAGACCCAGTACTTC
clone_size: -; v_call: TRBV3-1; j_call: TRBJ2-7; d_call: TRBD1; cdr3_aa: CASSPRQGPVEQYF; cdr3_nt: TGTGCCAGCAGCCCCCGACAGGGGCCGGTTGAGCAGTACTTC
clone_size: -; v_call: TRBV30; j_call: TRBJ2-1; d_call: -; cdr3_aa: CAWSVGLETGNEQFF; cdr3_nt: TGTGCCTGGAGTGTGGGGTTAGAGACCGGCAATGAGCAGTTCTTC
clone_size: -; v_call: TRBV5-1; j_call: TRBJ2-6; d_call: -; cdr3_aa: CASSLEGRKFSGANVLTF; cdr3_nt: TGCGCCAGCAGCTTGGAAGGACGGAAATTCTCTGGGGCCAACGTCCTGACTTTC
clone_size: -; v_call: TRBV7-3; j_call: TRBJ2-1; d_call: -; cdr3_aa: CASSSALAADEQFF; cdr3_nt: TGTGCCAGCAGCTCCGCCCTGGCAGCGGATGAGCAGTTCTTC
clone_size: -; v_call: TRBV3-1; j_call: TRBJ2-7; d_call: TRBD1; cdr3_aa: CASSQGQAHEQYF; cdr3_nt: TGTGCCAGCAGCCAGGGACAGGCCCACGAGCAGTACTTC
clone_size: -; v_call: TRBV13; j_call: TRBJ2-7; d_call: TRBD1; cdr3_aa: CASRKQGGKQYF; cdr3_nt: TGTGCCAGCAGGAAACAGGGGGGCAAGCAGTACTTC
clone_size: -; v_call: TRBV5-1; j_call: TRBJ1-1; d_call: -; cdr3_aa: CASSLSTANTEAFF; cdr3_nt: TGCGCCAGCAGCTTGTCCACAGCTAACACTGAAGCTTTCTTT
clone_size: -; v_call: TRBV20-1; j_call: TRBJ1-2; d_call: TRBD1; cdr3_aa: CSPDLGTATRGYTF; cdr3_nt: TGCAGTCCAGACCTAGGGACAGCCACTAGGGGCTACACCTTC
clone_size: -; v_call: TRBV2; j_call: TRBJ1-5; d_call: -; cdr3_aa: CASSETDRRSQPQHF; cdr3_nt: TGTGCCAGCAGTGAGACAGACAGACGGAGTCAGCCCCAGCATTTT
clone_size: -; v_call: TRBV5-6; j_call: TRBJ2-1; d_call: TRBD2; cdr3_aa: CASSLYSGSGNRNEQFF; cdr3_nt: TGTGCCAGCAGCTTATACTCCGGTAGCGGGAATCGCAATGAGCAGTTCTTC
clone_size: once; v_call: TRBV4-3; j_call: TRBJ1-4; d_call: TRBD1; cdr3_aa: CASSQGDRGIEKLFF; cdr3_nt: TGCGCCAGCAGCCAAGGGGACAGGGGAATTGAAAAACTGTTTTTT
clone_size: -; v_call: TRBV7-9; j_call: TRBJ2-1; d_call: TRBD2; cdr3_aa: CASSFSGLAGGRKFF; cdr3_nt: TGTGCCAGCAGCTTCTCTGGACTAGCGGGGGGGCGCAAGTTCTTC
clone_size: once; v_call: TRBV29-1; j_call: TRBJ2-1; d_call: -; cdr3_aa: CSVEAGGNNEQFF; cdr3_nt: TGCAGCGTTGAAGCGGGTGGAAACAATGAGCAGTTCTTC
clone_size: -; v_call: TRBV5-1; j_call: TRBJ2-6; d_call: TRBD1; cdr3_aa: CASSSGDRSSSGANVLTF; cdr3_nt: TGCGCCAGCAGCTCCGGGGACAGATCCTCCTCTGGGGCCAACGTCCTGACTTTC
clone_size: -; v_call: TRBV29-1; j_call: TRBJ2-7; d_call: -; cdr3_aa: CSVETPGGHSYEQYF; cdr3_nt: TGCAGCGTTGAAACCCCTGGCGGACACTCCTACGAGCAGTACTTC
clone_size: -; v_call: TRBV9; j_call: TRBJ1-1; d_call: -; cdr3_aa: CASSTNPGTPKSAFF; cdr3_nt: TGTGCCAGCAGCACAAACCCCGGGACACCCAAGTCGGCTTTCTTT
clone_size: -; v_call: TRBV4-2; j_call: TRBJ2-1; d_call: -; cdr3_aa: CASSQESSAYNEQFF; cdr3_nt: TGTGCCAGCAGCCAAGAATCTAGCGCATACAATGAGCAGTTCTTC
clone_size: -; v_call: TRBV5-1; j_call: TRBJ2-3; d_call: -; cdr3_aa: CASSLEDGGRDTQYF; cdr3_nt: TGCGCCAGCAGCTTGGAAGACGGAGGCCGGGATACGCAGTATTTT
clone_size: -; v_call: TRBV20-1; j_call: TRBJ1-5; d_call: -; cdr3_aa: CSAQRGGRLSNQPQHF; cdr3_nt: TGCAGTGCCCAGAGGGGGGGCCGTCTTAGCAATCAGCCCCAGCATTTT
clone_size: -; v_call: TRBV29-1; j_call: TRBJ2-7; d_call: TRBD1; cdr3_aa: CSVEGQGVGEQYF; cdr3_nt: TGCAGCGTTGAAGGACAGGGGGTGGGTGAGCAGTACTTC
clone_size: -; v_call: TRBV4-1; j_call: TRBJ1-5; d_call: -; cdr3_aa: CASSQVQGSNQPQHF; cdr3_nt: TGCGCCAGCAGCCAAGTCCAGGGAAGCAATCAGCCCCAGCATTTT
clone_size: -; v_call: TRBV4-1; j_call: TRBJ2-1; d_call: TRBD1; cdr3_aa: CASSLTGANNEQFF; cdr3_nt: TGCGCCAGCAGCCTTACAGGGGCGAACAATGAGCAGTTCTTC
clone_size: -; v_call: TRBV3-1; j_call: TRBJ2-1; d_call: TRBD1; cdr3_aa: CASSRRDRPNNEQFF; cdr3_nt: TGTGCCAGCAGTCGCCGGGACAGGCCCAACAATGAGCAGTTCTTC
clone_size: -; v_call: TRBV6-5; j_call: TRBJ1-2; d_call: -; cdr3_aa: CASLNDGGGYTF; cdr3_nt: TGTGCCAGCCTCAATGACGGGGGCGGCTACACCTTC
clone_size: -; v_call: TRBV4-1; j_call: TRBJ1-4; d_call: TRBD1; cdr3_aa: CASSRGQGARNEKLFF; cdr3_nt: TGCGCCAGCAGCCGAGGACAGGGGGCAAGGAATGAAAAACTGTTTTTT
clone_size: -; v_call: TRBV19; j_call: TRBJ1-2; d_call: -; cdr3_aa: CASKVWEGNYGYTF; cdr3_nt: TGTGCCAGTAAGGTCTGGGAAGGTAACTATGGCTACACCTTC
clone_size: -; v_call: TRBV24-1; j_call: TRBJ2-5; d_call: -; cdr3_aa: CATSDWGLETQYF; cdr3_nt: TGTGCCACCAGTGACTGGGGGCTTGAGACCCAGTACTTC
clone_size: -; v_call: TRBV5-7; j_call: TRBJ1-5; d_call: -; cdr3_aa: CASSLRQEKAQPQHF; cdr3_nt: TGTGCCAGCAGCTTAAGACAGGAGAAAGCTCAGCCCCAGCATTTT
clone_size: -; v_call: TRBV11-3; j_call: TRBJ2-1; d_call: -; cdr3_aa: CASGTNLYNEQFF; cdr3_nt: TGTGCCAGCGGGACCAACCTATACAATGAGCAGTTCTTC
clone_size: -; v_call: TRBV4-2; j_call: TRBJ2-1; d_call: -; cdr3_aa: CASSQDHRWGGSYDEQFF; cdr3_nt: TGTGCCAGCAGCCAAGATCATCGGTGGGGGGGCTCTTATGATGAGCAGTTCTTC
clone_size: -; v_call: TRBV20-1; j_call: TRBJ2-1; d_call: TRBD2; cdr3_aa: CSARGTSGGRNEQFF; cdr3_nt: TGCAGTGCTAGAGGGACTAGCGGGGGACGCAATGAGCAGTTCTTC
clone_size: once; v_call: TRBV20-1; j_call: TRBJ1-2; d_call: -; cdr3_aa: CSADGGDYGYTF; cdr3_nt: TGCAGTGCGGATGGGGGTGACTATGGCTACACCTTC
clone_size: once; v_call: TRBV28; j_call: TRBJ2-1; d_call: -; cdr3_aa: CAAGAAGTSYNEQFF; cdr3_nt: TGTGCCGCAGGGGCGGCGGGTACATCCTACAATGAGCAGTTCTTC
clone_size: -; v_call: TRBV11-2; j_call: TRBJ2-7; d_call: -; cdr3_aa: CASSLGDTGWEQYF; cdr3_nt: TGTGCCAGCAGCTTGGGGGACACAGGTTGGGAGCAGTACTTC
clone_size: -; v_call: TRBV20-1; j_call: TRBJ1-4; d_call: -; cdr3_aa: CSARDERGDEKLFF; cdr3_nt: TGCAGTGCTAGAGATGAAAGGGGCGATGAAAAACTGTTTTTT
clone_size: -; v_call: TRBV7-9; j_call: TRBJ2-3; d_call: -; cdr3_aa: CASSLGGPSTDTQYF; cdr3_nt: TGTGCCAGCAGCTTAGGAGGTCCTAGCACAGATACGCAGTATTTT
clone_size: -; v_call: TRBV2; j_call: TRBJ2-3; d_call: TRBD2; cdr3_aa: CASSLEGSTSGYTDTQYF; cdr3_nt: TGTGCCAGCAGCCTTGAAGGCAGTACTAGCGGATACACAGATACGCAGTATTTT